Following are 18 T cell receptor beta chains from one sample sequenced in a study of naive and memory T cell subsets. Two oligonucleotides, mixed equimolar, formed the beta constant-region primer covering TRBC1 and TRBC2. The ligated cDNA underwent four PCR rounds using SP2 and nested alpha and beta constant-region primers. In TCRdb, the UMI-ligation and nested PCR reads were re-called with MiXCR into one record per CDR3 protein. The profile covers some 83,000 distinct CDR3 sequences, with approximately 10% appearing a single time and 1.2% taken by the ten largest. The sample consisted of naive CD8+ T cells from blood. Every receptor here comes from a human donor in good health.

This clonotype was seen a few times. The CDR3 bases are TGTGCCAGCAGCTTACTCTGGGGCGGACTAGCGGGAGCAAGCTCCTACGAGCAGTACTTC. This translates into CASSLLWGGLAGASSYEQYF. This sequence joins TRBV7-2 and TRBJ2-7, with TRBD2 identical over 13 bases. V lost 2 bases and J lost 0; bases outside the gene matches: 13. The CDR3 covers 20 residues. The germline gives CDR1 SGHTA, CDR2 FQGNSA.

The J gene is TRBJ2-7, the V gene TRBV28; 7 positions agree with TRBD2. This CDR3 is 13 amino acids long. The ends lost 3 bases at V and 2 bases at J; junction bases unmatched: 1. The germline V gene has CDR1 MDHEN and CDR2 SYDVKM. This CDR3 reads CASSLTSPYEQYF. The CDR3 coding sequence is TGTGCCAGCAGTTTGACTAGCCCCTACGAGCAGTACTTC.

The rearrangement joins TRBV4-1 to TRBJ2-5, with 7 positions matching TRBD1. Trimming took 2 bases from V and 4 from J; bases not matched to a gene: 4. The germline CDR1 and CDR2 sequences are MGHRA and YSYEKL. This CDR3 has 14 amino acids. This CDR3 is CASSQPGQAETQYF. The CDR3 DNA sequence: TGCGCCAGCAGCCAACCCGGACAGGCAGAGACCCAGTACTTC.

This clonotype appeared many times. CDR3 DNA sequence: TGCGCCAGCAGAGAACTTGCACGCGACAATGAGCAGTTCTTC. Its translation is CASRELARDNEQFF. The gene calls are TRBV10-2 and TRBJ2-1; D is undetermined. Germline V gene lookup returns CDR1 WSHSY and CDR2 SAAADI. The CDR3 consists of 14 residues. V was clipped by 6 bases and J by 5 bases, with 14 bases between them.

This clonotype was recorded many times. This chain connects TRBV24-1 to TRBJ2-1; 9 bases are shared with TRBD2. V dropped 9 bases and J dropped 6; count of bases not matched to a gene: 5. Germline assignment: CDR1 KGHDR and CDR2 SFDVKD. The CDR3 length is 13 residues. CDR3 in DNA: TGTGCCACCGAGGAACTAGCGGGCAATGAGCAGTTCTTC. Its translation: CATEELAGNEQFF.

The chain couples TRBV15 to TRBJ2-5; the match to TRBD2 covers 13 bases. The CDR3 is 18 amino acids. Germline loops: CDR1 LNHNV, CDR2 YYDKDF (reference sequence). Trimming cost V 1 base and J 1 base; bases outside gene matches: 6. CDR3 DNA sequence: TGTGCCACCAGCAGAGGACTAGCGGGAGGAACCCTCCAAGAGACCCAGTACTTC. Translating gives CATSRGLAGGTLQETQYF.

This rearrangement joins TRBV6-1 to TRBJ1-1, with D unclear. Trimming pared 4 bases from V and 1 base from J, leaving 13 bases between. From germline, CDR1 is MNHNS and CDR2 SASEGT. The CDR3 runs 15 residues. CDR3 amino acids: CASSARPDWNTEAFF. The DNA for the CDR3 is TGTGCCAGCAGTGCCCGGCCCGATTGGAACACTGAAGCTTTCTTT.

This clonotype was seen more than once but under ten times. This chain joins TRBV4-1 and TRBJ2-7; 13 bases are shared with TRBD2. CDR3 size: 17 residues. Per germline, CDR1 MGHRA and CDR2 YSYEKL. J was trimmed by 6 bases and V by 1 base; bases with no gene match: 9. CDR3 coding DNA: TGCGCCAGCAGCCAAGTTATTCGACTAGCGGGAGGCGGCGAGCAGTACTTC. This codes for CASSQVIRLAGGGEQYF.

This clonotype was seen more than once but under ten times. The chain has TRBV6-2 or TRBV6-3 and TRBJ2-7, with no clear D. Looked up from germline, CDR1 is MNHEY and CDR2 is SVGEGT. V lost 5 bases to trimming and J lost 5 bases, with 13 bases between them. This CDR3 is built from 13 residues. DNA for the CDR3: TGTGCCAGCAGTCGACCCGGGTACGACGAGCAGTACTTC. It encodes CASSRPGYDEQYF.

This chain connects TRBV4-3 to TRBJ2-2, with unresolved D. CDR1 and CDR2 from the germline V gene are LGHNA and YSLEER. V was shortened by 1 base and J by 5 bases, with 14 bases between the two germline ends. This CDR3 has 16 residues. The CDR3 region is CASSQVAEEGTGELFF. CDR3 DNA: TGCGCCAGCAGCCAAGTGGCTGAGGAAGGGACCGGGGAGCTGTTTTTT.

The chain uses TRBV10-3 and TRBJ1-5; D remains ambiguous. Per the germline V gene, CDR1 is ENHRY and CDR2 is SYGVKD. CDR3 length equals 15 residues. V lost 2 bases, J lost 2 bases, and 10 bases lay in between. The CDR3 DNA is TGTGCCATCAGTGAGGCTCAGCTCGGCAATCAGCCCCAGCATTTT. Its translation is CAISEAQLGNQPQHF.

This clonotype was counted between two and nine times. The chain recombines TRBV12-3 or TRBV12-4 with TRBJ1-3; D is uncertain. The CDR3 contains 15 residues. V lost 5 bases to trimming and J lost 0 bases, with 11 bases between them. The CDR3 here is CASSPTRSSGNTIYF. CDR3 coding DNA: TGTGCCAGCAGTCCGACACGGAGCTCTGGAAACACCATATATTTT.

CDR3 sequence (DNA): TGTGCCAGCAGCTTATGGAACTTGGCTAGCGGGAGTAGCTACAATGAGCAGTTCTTC. This encodes CASSLWNLASGSSYNEQFF. The chain recombines TRBV7-2 with TRBJ2-1, with 10 bases that match TRBD2. Looked up from germline, CDR1 is SGHTA and CDR2 is FQGNSA. The CDR3 loop spans 19 amino acids. J lost 3 bases, V lost 2 bases, and 13 bases had no gene match.

This chain uses TRBV27 with TRBJ2-7; 11 bases fit TRBD1. Germline CDR1 reads MNHEY; CDR2 reads SMNVEV (reference sequence). J was trimmed by 3 bases and V by 8 bases; bases with no gene match: 6. CDR3 length: 14 residues. This CDR3 is CASAAGTGGYEQYF. The CDR3 DNA reads as TGTGCCAGCGCGGCCGGGACAGGGGGCTACGAGCAGTACTTC.

The chain has TRBV5-6 and TRBJ1-3, with D perhaps TRBD1 (6 bases). Germline-derived CDR1 and CDR2 are SGHDT and YYEEEE. The CDR3 contains 15 residues. The V end was cut by 5 bases, the J end by 0 bases, with 12 bases between. The CDR3 sequence is CASRPTGSSGNTIYF. In nucleotides, the CDR3 is TGTGCCAGCAGACCAACAGGGAGCTCTGGAAACACCATATATTTT. Drawing the rest from reference TRBV5-6 and TRBJ1-3, the complete variable domain is DAGVTQSPTHLIKTRGQQVTLRCSPKSGHDTVSWYQQALGQGPQFIFQYYEEEERQRGNFPDRFSGHQFPNYSSELNVNALLLGDSALYLCASRPTGSSGNTIYFGEGSWLTVV.

This clonotype turned up a few times. V and J are TRBV12-5 and TRBJ1-2; 8 bases line up with TRBD1. Per germline, CDR1 LGHNT and CDR2 FRNRAP. Trimming at V came to 6 bases and at J to 3 bases, leaving 6 bases not matched to a gene. This CDR3 contains 14 residues. The CDR3 is CASGGGTGYYGYTF. Here the CDR3 DNA reads TGTGCTAGTGGGGGGGGGACAGGCTACTATGGCTACACCTTC.

The chain links TRBV11-2 to TRBJ2-7; D is uncertain. Germline assignment: CDR1 SGHAT and CDR2 FQNNGV. The CDR3 length is 13 residues. Trimming shortened V by 1 base and J by 2 bases, and 6 bases separated the two germline ends. In DNA form, the CDR3 reads TGTGCCAGCAGCTTAGCGGTTACCTACGAGCAGTACTTC. Translated: CASSLAVTYEQYF.

The sample holds one count of this clonotype. The CDR3 protein is CASSVGEDYGYTF. CDR3 coding DNA: TGTGCCAGCAGTGTAGGGGAGGACTATGGCTACACCTTC. V is TRBV6-1 and J is TRBJ1-2; perhaps TRBD1 as D (5 bases). The CDR3 runs 13 residues. Trimming took 4 bases from V and 3 from J, leaving 9 bases between them. Germline V gives CDR1 MNHNS, CDR2 SASEGT.